This entry concerns a single T cell receptor (beta chain). This record comes from a study of control samples from healthy donors and cancer patients. Germline CDR1 and CDR2: SGHRS and YFSETQ. The CDR3 runs to 15 residues. The V segment lost 3 bases and the J segment 4 bases; nucleotides outside the gene matches: 7. Libraries were prepared by immunoSEQ multiplex PCR; TCRdb keeps only in-frame clonotypes and omits some of them. The repertoire holds 150,000 to 200,000 clones, with around 88% as singletons. Sequencing was done on a sample of blood. This TCR derives from a woman aged 25 to 39 in good health. The V call is TRBV5-1, the J call TRBJ2-1; 7 bases are shared with TRBD1. CDR3 amino acids: CASSSGGVGYNEQFF. The DNA of the CDR3 is TGCGCCAGCAGCTCAGGGGGTGTGGGATACAATGAGCAGTTCTTC.